One and the same sample provided the 20 T cell receptor beta chains below, sequenced in a study of T cell clonality in common variable immunodeficiency. Assay used: immunoSEQ multiplex PCR; TCRdb lists only in-frame clones, some missing. There are about 39,000 clones in the sample, none observed a single time. The source material was peripheral blood mononuclear cells. These receptors all stem from a person aged 18 to 70 in good health.

This clone was recorded at least ten times. The read stops 3 residues short of the end of the CDR3; the missing end is completed from the germline J gene. The chain couples TRBV20-1 to TRBJ2-5; possibly TRBD1 or TRBD2 for D (6 bases each). The CDR3 has 14 amino acids. Per germline, CDR1 DFQATT and CDR2 SNEGSKA (reference sequence). Trimming cost V 0 bases and J 1 base, with 9 bases left between them. CDR3 residues: CSARDGGGQETQYF. The CDR3 DNA, read in part, is TGCAGTGCTAGAGATGGAGGGGGCCAAGAGACC.

This clone showed up many times. At one boundary the junction diverges from the germline segment, which might be a read error. The read falls 3 residues short of the CDR3 end, and the missing part is taken from the germline J gene. J is TRBJ2-7 and V is TRBV20-1; D is undetermined. The germline V gene has CDR1 DFQATT and CDR2 SNEGSKA (reference sequence). The length of the CDR3 is 14 residues. CDR3 sequence: CSAILGRLPYEQYF. The covered CDR3 bases are TGCAGCGCTATTCTCGGCAGGCTTCCCTACGAG.

Regarding this clone: The read stops 3 residues short of the end of the CDR3; the missing end is completed from the germline J gene. The chain links TRBV7-9 to TRBJ2-3, with D possibly TRBD1 on 6 matching bases. Germline V gene lookup returns CDR1 SEHNR and CDR2 FQNEAQ (reference sequence). CDR3 size: 13 residues. CDR3 bases read: TGTGCCAGCAGCTTACAGGGGTCGGAGACG. Residues: CASSLQGSET. The whole CDR3 protein is CASSLQGSETQYF.

This clone occurred many times. The CDR3 end falls 3 residues outside the read, so it is completed with the germline J gene. The chain links TRBV19 to TRBJ2-3, with D possibly matching TRBD1 (6 bases). Germline loops: CDR1 LNHDA, CDR2 SQIVND (reference sequence). Trimming left V 2 bases short and J 2 bases short, with 11 bases between. This CDR3 is built from 15 residues. This chain's CDR3 is CASSIRGSVTDTQYF. The covered CDR3 bases are TGTGCCAGTAGTATAAGGGGGAGCGTCACAGATACG.

This clone has a count of ten or more. The read terminates 3 residues before the CDR3 end, so the remaining end is supplied by the germline J gene. The rearrangement uses TRBV20-1 and TRBJ2-3, with 9 nucleotides matching TRBD2. The germline V gene encodes CDR1 DFQATT and CDR2 SNEGSKA (reference sequence). Germline trimming cut 5 bases from V and 2 bases from J; bases unmatched to any gene: 2. CDR3 length: 13 amino acids. The CDR3 protein is CSAVAGATDTQYF. CDR3 DNA, as far as it was read: TGCAGTGCTGTAGCGGGAGCCACAGATACG.

With regard to this clone: Coverage ceases 3 residues before the CDR3 finishes, and the germline J gene fills in the end. The chain carries TRBV5-1 and TRBJ2-7; the match to TRBD1 covers 9 bases. J lost 5 bases, V lost 4 bases, and 7 bases had no gene match. Germline CDR1 is SGHRS and CDR2 is YFSETQ. This CDR3 comprises 14 residues. CDR3 protein: CASSPDRGGDEQYF. The part of the CDR3 DNA that was read is TGCGCCAGCAGCCCGGACAGGGGTGGAGACGAG.

This clone was counted at least ten times. Read coverage stops 3 residues before the CDR3 terminus; the germline J gene supplies the remainder. V usage is TRBV4-2 and J usage is TRBJ1-1; no definite D call. Germline CDR1 is LGHNA and CDR2 is YNFKEQ. The CDR3 consists of 14 residues. Trimming pared 1 base from V and 2 bases from J, leaving 8 bases between. The CDR3 bases that were read are TGTGCCAGCAGCCAAGGTTTTAGAAACACTGAA. As protein: CASSQGFRNTE. The CDR3 in full is CASSQGFRNTEAFF.

This clone was seen more than once but under ten times. The read falls 3 residues short of the CDR3 end, and the missing part is taken from the germline J gene. V usage is TRBV5-1 and J usage is TRBJ2-5; tentative D call: TRBD1 (5 bases). Trimming stripped 5 bases from V and 3 bases from J, with 5 bases between. Germline V gene data show CDR1 as SGHRS and CDR2 as YFSETQ. This CDR3 spans 11 amino acids. CDR3: CASRGEETQYF. CDR3 bases read: TGCGCCAGCAGAGGGGAAGAGACC.

This clone was counted at least ten times. The read falls 3 residues short of the CDR3 end, and the missing part is taken from the germline J gene. This chain links TRBV7-9 with TRBJ2-1, with 11 bases fitting TRBD1. V shed 4 bases and J 8 bases; nucleotides not matched to a gene: 4. The germline gives CDR1 SEHNR, CDR2 FQNEAQ (reference sequence). The CDR3 has 14 residues. CDR3 bases read: TGTGCCAGCAGCTCGTGGGGACAGGGGGATGAG. Protein: CASSSWGQGDE. The complete CDR3 reads CASSSWGQGDEQFF.

This clone was counted at least ten times. The read terminates 3 residues before the CDR3 end, so the remaining end is supplied by the germline J gene. The chain links TRBV5-4 to TRBJ1-4; D uncertain. This CDR3 is 14 amino acids long. Germline V gene data show CDR1 as SGHNT and CDR2 as YYREEE (reference sequence). CDR3 in amino acids: CASSLPEVRSRLFF. Incomplete CDR3 DNA: TGTGCCAGCAGCTTGCCTGAAGTCAGGTCTCGA.

This clone appeared many times. The CDR3 extends 3 residues past the end of the read, so its final part is completed from the germline J gene. The sample carries other DNA sequences with the same CDR3. V gene TRBV20-1 combines with J gene TRBJ1-3; D may be TRBD1 (5 bases). This CDR3 comprises 17 residues. V was trimmed by 0 bases and J by 2 bases, leaving 17 bases between them. CDR1 is DFQATT, CDR2 SNEGSKA, per germline (reference sequence). The CDR3 loop is CSARDGAASTAGNTIYF. CDR3 bases read: TGCAGTGCTAGAGATGGGGCGGCGTCGACGGCTGGAAACACC.

Remarks on this clone: The read halts 3 residues ahead of the CDR3 end, with the missing end drawn from the germline J gene. The chain joins TRBV7-2 to TRBJ1-2; 10 positions match TRBD1. The CDR3 spans 14 residues. Per the germline V gene, CDR1 is SGHTA and CDR2 is FQGNSA. CDR3 residues: CASSRDRGTYDYTF. The DNA read from the CDR3 is TGTGCCAGCAGCCGGGACAGGGGAACCTACGAC.

Ten or more counts support this clone. The read terminates 3 residues before the CDR3 end, so the remaining end is supplied by the germline J gene. The rearrangement joins TRBV20-1 to TRBJ2-7, with TRBD2 matching 9 bases. With 8 bases clipped from V and 2 bases from J, the junction kept 7 bases outside the gene matches. Germline-derived CDR1 and CDR2 are DFQATT and SNEGSKA (reference sequence). This CDR3 is built from 13 residues. Partial CDR3 DNA: TGCAGTTTCCTGGCGGGAGGGCCCTACGAG. Amino acids: CSFLAGGPYE. The whole CDR3 sequence is CSFLAGGPYEQYF.

This clone has only a few counts. The CDR3 end is not reached by the read, which stops 3 residues before it; the germline J gene fills it in. The chain carries TRBV7-2 and TRBJ2-7, with 7 bases lining up with TRBD2. The CDR3 is 15 amino acids. CDR1 is SGHTA, CDR2 FQGNSA, per germline. Trimming took 1 base from V and 4 from J; bases not matched to a gene: 7. The part of the CDR3 DNA that was read is TGTGCCAGCAGCTTAGGGGCTAGCGGAGAATACGAG. It codes for CASSLGASGEYE. The full CDR3 protein is CASSLGASGEYEQYF. The variable domain in full, with the rest retrieved from reference TRBV7-2 and TRBJ2-7, is GAGVSQSPSNKVTEKGKDVELRCDPISGHTALYWYRQSLGQGLEFLIYFQGNSAPDKSGLPSDRFSAERTGGSVSTLTIQRTQQEDSAVYLCASSLGASGEYEQYFGPGTRLTVT.

This clone was counted ten times or more. The read terminates 3 residues ahead of where the CDR3 ends, so the germline J gene completes it. This rearrangement joins TRBV14 to TRBJ2-1; 11 positions match TRBD2. The V gene's germline CDR1 is SGHDN and CDR2 FVKESK. With V trimmed by 0 bases and J by 7 bases, 2 bases remained unmatched. CDR3 size: 15 residues. The CDR3 protein is CASSQDSGRGNEQFF. The sequenced CDR3 bases are TGTGCCAGCAGCCAAGATAGCGGGAGGGGGAATGAG.

This clone was found many times. The CDR3 loop is CASSSGLINEKLFF. Partial CDR3 DNA: TGCGCCAGCAGCTCGGGACTGATTAATGAAAAA. The rearrangement joins TRBV5-1 to TRBJ1-4; maybe TRBD1 (5 bases). Coverage ceases 3 residues before the CDR3 finishes, and the germline J gene fills in the end. This CDR3 contains 14 residues. From germline, CDR1 is SGHRS and CDR2 YFSETQ. The V and J ends lost 3 bases and 4 bases respectively, with 10 bases between them.

This clone was recorded many times. The read stops 3 residues short of the end of the CDR3; the missing end is completed from the germline J gene. The chain couples TRBV13 to TRBJ1-1; no clear D gene. There are 14 residues in the CDR3. Germline loops: CDR1 PRHDT, CDR2 FYEKMQ (reference sequence). V lost 0 bases, J lost 2 bases, and 7 bases lay in between. The DNA read from the CDR3 is TGTGCCAGCAGCTTAGGGCACAGAAACACTGAA. Amino acid sequence: CASSLGHRNTE. The full CDR3 reads CASSLGHRNTEAFF. Together with reference TRBV13 and TRBJ1-1, the CDR3 gives the full variable domain: AAGVIQSPRHLIKEKRETATLKCYPIPRHDTVYWYQQGPGQDPQFLISFYEKMQSDKGSIPDRFSAQQFSDYHSELNMSSLELGDSALYFCASSLGHRNTEAFFGQGTRLTVV.

This clone was detected only a few times. The read terminates 3 residues before the CDR3 end, so the remaining end is supplied by the germline J gene. The chain combines TRBV13 with TRBJ2-3; TRBD2 matches at 9 bases. The CDR3 runs 15 residues. Germline-derived CDR1 and CDR2 are PRHDT and FYEKMQ (reference sequence). V shed 5 bases and J 2 bases; nucleotides not matched to a gene: 5. The part of the CDR3 DNA that was read is TGTGCCAGCAGCCTGACTAGCGGCCTCACAGATACG. It specifies CASSLTSGLTDT. The CDR3, in full, reads CASSLTSGLTDTQYF.

This clone showed up many times. The read is 3 residues too short to cover the CDR3 end, so that end is filled in from the germline J gene. The J gene is TRBJ2-7, the V gene TRBV28, with 10 positions matching TRBD2. The V and J ends lost 5 bases and 5 bases, in that order; junction bases with no gene match: 9. Germline V gives CDR1 MDHEN, CDR2 SYDVKM. This CDR3 is 15 amino acids long. The CDR3 is CASSQTGTSVHEQYF. The covered CDR3 bases are TGTGCCAGCAGTCAAACCGGGACTAGCGTCCACGAG.

This clone came up many times. The CDR3 extends 3 residues past the end of the read, so its final part is completed from the germline J gene. This rearrangement joins TRBV19 to TRBJ2-3, with a weak D call TRBD1 (7 bases). The CDR3 is made up of 15 amino acids. Germline values: CDR1 LNHDA, CDR2 SQIVND (reference sequence). With 6 bases removed from V and 4 bases from J, the gap between germline ends came to 17 bases. Incomplete CDR3 DNA: TGTGCCAGTAGAGCTAGCTTCAGGGGGGCAGATACG. Translation gives CASRASFRGADT. The full CDR3 protein reads CASRASFRGADTQYF.